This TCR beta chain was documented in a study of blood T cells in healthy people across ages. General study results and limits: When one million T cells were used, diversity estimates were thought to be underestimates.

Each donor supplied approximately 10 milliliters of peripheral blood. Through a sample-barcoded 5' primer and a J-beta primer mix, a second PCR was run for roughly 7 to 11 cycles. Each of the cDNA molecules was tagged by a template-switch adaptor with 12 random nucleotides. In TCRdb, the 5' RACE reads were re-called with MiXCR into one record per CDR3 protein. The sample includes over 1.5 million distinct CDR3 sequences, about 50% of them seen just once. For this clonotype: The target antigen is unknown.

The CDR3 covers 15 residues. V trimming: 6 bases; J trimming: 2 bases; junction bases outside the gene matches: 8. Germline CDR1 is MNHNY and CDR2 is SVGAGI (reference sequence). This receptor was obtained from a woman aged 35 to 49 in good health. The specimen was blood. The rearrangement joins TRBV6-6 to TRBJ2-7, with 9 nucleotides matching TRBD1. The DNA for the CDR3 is TGTGCCAGCAGCGAAAGCACAGGGGGCCCCTACGAGCAGTACTTC. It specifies CASSESTGGPYEQYF.